Shown below are 15 T cell receptor beta chains from a single sample sequenced in a study of long-term antiretroviral therapy in people with HIV (dated by TCRdb to between 2021 and 2024). The immunoSEQ hsTCRB v3.0 assay was used at survey level resolution for TRB variable region sequencing. TCRdb took over this immuneACCESS table, retaining in-frame rearrangements with V and J assigned. Such tables are incomplete; in checked studies, under half of the missing clones stem from an unresolved V gene, and the remainder is unexplained. In this sample the table shows about 21,000 clones, 87% of which occur a single time. Approximately 4.1% of the sample comes from the top ten. Sequenced here: unsorted PBMCs, sampled 2.1 years after starting antiretroviral therapy. All receptors come from a man aged 18-30 years with HIV.

V and J are TRBV10-3 and TRBJ1-1, with D possibly matching TRBD1 (5 bases). Trimming removed 11 bases at V and 5 bases at J, with 21 bases between. The CDR3 contains 14 residues. Germline V gene lookup returns CDR1 ENHRY and CDR2 SYGVKD. In DNA, the CDR3 is TGTGCCTCAAGCATGGGGGGATTGGGGACTGAAGCTTTCTTT. Translation gives CASSMGGLGTEAFF.

This clone has just one count. The sample holds other DNA sequences that translate to the same CDR3. The V gene is TRBV9, the J gene TRBJ2-1, with no clear D. The CDR3 sequence is 15 residues long. From germline, CDR1 is SGDLS and CDR2 YYNGEE. Trimming left V 0 bases short and J 4 bases short, with 11 bases between. The CDR3 nucleotides are TGTGCCAGCAGCGTAGCCGGATTAGGGTACAATGAGCAGTTCTTC. Encoded protein: CASSVAGLGYNEQFF.

The chain uses TRBV7-9 and TRBJ1-6, with 7 nucleotides matching TRBD1. The CDR3 is 13 amino acids. Trimming cost V 5 bases and J 9 bases; bases outside gene matches: 4. In germline, CDR1 is SEHNR, CDR2 FQNEAQ (reference sequence). This CDR3 reads CASSPGQVSPLHF. Written as DNA, the CDR3 is TGTGCCAGCAGCCCAGGACAGGTTTCACCCCTCCACTTT.

The V and J genes are TRBV6-8 and TRBJ1-1; D is uncertain. The CDR3 sequence is 12 residues long. Germline assignment: CDR1 MNHGY and CDR2 SAAAGT. Trimming shortened V by 11 bases and J by 7 bases, and 17 bases separated the two germline ends. CDR3 in amino acids: CARTGPLFEAFF. The CDR3 coding sequence is TGTGCCCGAACCGGGCCCCTATTTGAAGCTTTCTTT.

The V call is TRBV7-2, the J call TRBJ2-7; D unclear. The CDR3 is 15 amino acids. CDR1 is SGHTA, CDR2 FQGNSA, per germline. V was pared by 2 bases and J by 4 bases, with 15 bases between. CDR3 DNA: TGTGCCAGCAGCTTATTTGAGACTGACCTTTACGAGCAGTACTTC. It yields the protein CASSLFETDLYEQYF.

This chain links TRBV30 with TRBJ1-3; D is unresolved. The germline V gene has CDR1 GTSNPN and CDR2 SVGIG (reference sequence). Trimming took 1 base from V and 0 from J, leaving 10 bases between them. The length of the CDR3 is 15 residues. The chain's CDR3 is CAWSGVGNSGNTIYF. The CDR3 region has the DNA TGTGCCTGGAGTGGTGTCGGGAACTCTGGAAACACCATATATTTT. Filled out from reference TRBV30 and TRBJ1-3, the complete variable domain reads SQTIHQWPATLVQPVGSPLSLECTVEGTSNPNLYWYRQAAGRGLQLLFYSVGIGQISSEVPQNLSASRPQDRQFILSSKKLLLSDSGFYLCAWSGVGNSGNTIYFGEGSWLTVV.

Here the CDR3 reads CASSSGTGGAYGYTF. The DNA for the CDR3 is TGTGCCAGCAGCTCCGGTACAGGGGGCGCGTATGGCTACACCTTC. This sequence joins TRBV7-6 and TRBJ1-2; TRBD1 agrees at 9 bases. This CDR3 is built from 15 residues. J was trimmed by 5 bases and V by 4 bases; bases with no gene match: 8. From germline, CDR1 is SGHVS and CDR2 FNYEAQ.

V is TRBV27 and J is TRBJ1-1, with a possible D match to TRBD1 (5 bases). Germline lookup yields CDR1 MNHEY and CDR2 SMNVEV (reference sequence). V shed 3 bases and J shed 5 bases, with 10 bases lying between them. The CDR3 covers 13 residues. CDR3 loop: CASSFLRGTEAFF. The CDR3 bases are TGTGCCAGCAGTTTTCTTAGGGGTACTGAAGCTTTCTTT.

The V and J genes are TRBV5-5 and TRBJ2-1, with TRBD1 matching 8 bases. The CDR3 loop spans 16 amino acids. V lost 1 base and J lost 2; bases outside the gene matches: 5. Germline loops: CDR1 SGHKS, CDR2 YYEKEE (reference sequence). The CDR3 reads CASSLTGQGAYNEQFF. In DNA, the CDR3 is TGTGCCAGCAGCTTGACCGGACAGGGTGCCTACAATGAGCAGTTCTTC.

The chain uses TRBV10-2 and TRBJ1-5, with D possibly matching TRBD1 (6 bases). Trimming pared 4 bases from V and 0 bases from J, leaving 10 bases between. The CDR3 sequence is 15 residues long. Germline CDR1 WSHSY, CDR2 SAAADI. CDR3 amino acids: CASSGGPDSNQPQHF. The CDR3 nucleotides are TGCGCCAGCAGTGGGGGGCCAGATAGCAATCAGCCCCAGCATTTT.

The chain couples TRBV6-1 to TRBJ2-7, with 9 bases that match TRBD1. The CDR3 is 15 residues long. Germline loops: CDR1 MNHNS, CDR2 SASEGT. Trimming took 3 bases from V and 6 from J; bases not matched to a gene: 9. In DNA, the CDR3 is TGTGCCAGCAGTGATGGGACAGGGAGTATGGGCGAGCAGTACTTC. It translates to CASSDGTGSMGEQYF.

The rearrangement joins TRBV9 to TRBJ2-2, with D possibly being TRBD2 (6 bases). This CDR3 region has 15 residues. CDR1 and CDR2 from the germline V gene are SGDLS and YYNGEE. V was shortened by 0 bases and J by 9 bases, with 15 bases between the two germline ends. The CDR3, as DNA: TGTGCCAGCAGCGTAGGCGGAGGGCGCAACTGGGAGCTGTTTTTT. This translates into CASSVGGGRNWELFF.

This clone was picked up one time. The rearrangement joins TRBV19 to TRBJ2-7; 7 nucleotides line up with TRBD1. Germline CDR1 LNHDA, CDR2 SQIVND (reference sequence). V lost 4 bases to trimming and J lost 2 bases; unmatched junction nucleotides: 5. This CDR3 is built from 14 residues. For the CDR3, the DNA is TGTGCCAGTAGTAGGACAGGACAGACCTACGAGCAGTACTTC. Its translation is CASSRTGQTYEQYF. Looking up the rest from reference TRBV19 and TRBJ2-7 gives the full variable domain: DGGITQSPKYLFRKEGQNVTLSCEQNLNHDAMYWYRQDPGQGLRLIYYSQIVNDFQKGDIAEGYSVSREKKESFPLTVTSAQKNPTAFYLCASSRTGQTYEQYFGPGTRLTVT.

This chain connects TRBV7-8 to TRBJ1-1, with unresolved D. CDR3 length: 12 residues. V gave up 2 bases and J gave up 4 bases, with 5 bases separating them. CDR1 and CDR2 (germline): SGHVS, FQNEAQ. The CDR3 DNA reads TGTGCCAGCAGCTTACTCATCACTGAAGCTTTCTTT. It yields the protein CASSLLITEAFF.

The chain carries TRBV4-3 and TRBJ2-3; TRBD1 is a possible D gene (7 bases). Germline V gene lookup returns CDR1 LGHNA and CDR2 YSLEER. V was trimmed by 3 bases and J by 3 bases, leaving 13 bases between them. This CDR3 region has 15 residues. The CDR3 DNA reads TGCGCCAGCAGCCACTACAGGGGAGGAACAGATACGCAGTATTTT. Protein product: CASSHYRGGTDTQYF.